Sequencing of this TCR beta chain was carried out in a study of CD8 T cells in ankylosing spondylitis. Study-wide results and limits: In the blood and synovial fluid of reactive arthritis, some motif variants had been previously reported. CD8+ cells made up the disease-linked clones, which were relatively rare in peripheral blood. A motif in TCR beta, a set of eight highly homologous variants, appeared characteristic of ankylosing spondylitis blood. Enrichment of disease-linked clones was reportedly significant in matched ankylosing spondylitis synovial fluid.

The authors made TCR beta libraries by quantitative 5'-RACE with molecular barcodes. TCRdb called the 5' RACE reads again in MiXCR, with one record for every CDR3 protein. Of around 430,000 distinct CDR3 sequences listed, 15% to 20% are singletons. The CDR3 has 14 amino acids. Germline V lookup: CDR1 LGHDT, CDR2 YNNKEL (reference sequence). V lost 0 bases, J lost 3 bases, and 8 bases lay in between. With respect to this clonotype: The antigen remains undetermined.

This TCR was recovered from a male donor with ankylosing spondylitis. The V gene is TRBV3-1, the J gene TRBJ2-5, with D uncertain. Source material: blood, either unsorted or a sorted T cell fraction (not recorded which). CDR3 residues: CASSQDVAEETQYF. In DNA, the CDR3 is TGTGCCAGCAGCCAAGATGTCGCGGAAGAGACCCAGTACTTC.